These T cell receptor beta chains were read from a single sample in a study of T cell responses to AZD1222 COVID-19 vaccine. Data came from immunoSEQ multiplex PCR; TCRdb stores just in-frame clones and leaves some out. The data contain approximately 120,000 clones, 80% to 90% of them singletons. Sequenced here: peripheral blood, sampled on day 0 of AZD1222 vaccination. These receptors were taken from an adult in good health. Both conserved end residues are part of each CDR3. Fields, in order: D gene, J gene, clone size, CDR3 length, V gene, CDR3 protein, CDR3 DNA. A D gene is named only where the DNA matches it firmly. The size entry is marked missing in some rows and otherwise reads once, few, many or a size class.

d_gene: TRBD1
j_gene: TRBJ1-2
abundance: -
len: 12
v_gene: TRBV2
CDR3aa: CASSRDRSGYTF
CDR3nt: TGTGCCAGCAGCAGGGACAGAAGTGGCTACACCTTC

d_gene: -
j_gene: TRBJ2-7
abundance: -
len: 16
v_gene: TRBV6-2/TRBV6-3
CDR3aa: CASSYSPARPSYEQYF
CDR3nt: TGTGCCAGCAGTTACTCCCCGGCCAGGCCCTCCTACGAGCAGTACTTC

d_gene: -
j_gene: TRBJ1-4
abundance: -
len: 15
v_gene: TRBV11-2
CDR3aa: CASSKHGAGFEKLFF
CDR3nt: TGTGCCAGCAGCAAACACGGGGCAGGTTTTGAAAAACTGTTTTTT

d_gene: -
j_gene: TRBJ2-5
abundance: -
len: 14
v_gene: TRBV19
CDR3aa: CASSIGGVGQTQYF
CDR3nt: TGTGCCAGTAGTATAGGGGGGGTGGGACAGACCCAGTACTTC

d_gene: -
j_gene: TRBJ2-7
abundance: once
len: 14
v_gene: TRBV5-5
CDR3aa: CASSPRVGTYEQYF
CDR3nt: TGTGCCAGCAGCCCCAGGGTTGGCACCTACGAGCAGTACTTC

d_gene: TRBD2
j_gene: TRBJ2-1
abundance: -
len: 13
v_gene: TRBV28
CDR3aa: CASSLRTSGICVF
CDR3nt: TGTGCCAGCAGTTTACGGACTAGCGGGATTTGTGTCTTC

d_gene: -
j_gene: TRBJ1-1
abundance: -
len: 13
v_gene: TRBV29-1
CDR3aa: CSVEWDSNTEAFF
CDR3nt: TGCAGCGTTGAGTGGGACTCGAACACTGAAGCTTTCTTT

d_gene: TRBD2
j_gene: TRBJ2-2
abundance: -
len: 17
v_gene: TRBV6-1
CDR3aa: CASSEVVSGTNTGELFF
CDR3nt: TGTGCCAGCAGTGAGGTAGTTAGCGGGACGAACACCGGGGAGCTGTTTTTT

d_gene: TRBD2
j_gene: TRBJ2-7
abundance: -
len: 15
v_gene: TRBV7-2
CDR3aa: CASSYASGSTYEQYF
CDR3nt: TGTGCCAGCAGCTATGCTAGCGGGAGTACCTACGAGCAGTACTTC

d_gene: -
j_gene: TRBJ1-1
abundance: -
len: 13
v_gene: TRBV10-3
CDR3aa: CAIMEDGNTEAFF
CDR3nt: TGTGCCATCATGGAGGATGGGAACACTGAAGCTTTCTTT

d_gene: -
j_gene: TRBJ2-7
abundance: -
len: 13
v_gene: TRBV9
CDR3aa: CASSVDLVSEQYF
CDR3nt: TGTGCCAGCAGCGTAGACCTAGTCAGCGAGCAGTACTTC

d_gene: -
j_gene: TRBJ2-7
abundance: once
len: 12
v_gene: TRBV28
CDR3aa: CASSLLLQGQYF
CDR3nt: TGTGCCAGCAGTTTACTCCTCCAGGGGCAGTACTTC

d_gene: -
j_gene: TRBJ1-2
abundance: -
len: 13
v_gene: TRBV7-3
CDR3aa: CASGSLGGYGYTF
CDR3nt: TGTGCCAGCGGATCGCTAGGAGGCTATGGCTACACCTTC

d_gene: TRBD1
j_gene: TRBJ1-2
abundance: -
len: 15
v_gene: TRBV2
CDR3aa: CASSDGTGGHYGYTF
CDR3nt: TGTGCCAGCAGCGATGGGACAGGGGGCCACTATGGCTACACCTTC

d_gene: -
j_gene: TRBJ2-1
abundance: -
len: 13
v_gene: TRBV7-6
CDR3aa: CASRSRASNEQFF
CDR3nt: TGTGCCAGCAGAAGTAGGGCGAGCAATGAGCAGTTCTTC

d_gene: -
j_gene: TRBJ1-3
abundance: -
len: 12
v_gene: TRBV2
CDR3aa: CASNRDGNTIYF
CDR3nt: TGTGCCAGCAACAGGGATGGAAACACCATATATTTT

d_gene: -
j_gene: TRBJ1-1
abundance: -
len: 14
v_gene: TRBV6-6
CDR3aa: CASSYSRRNTEAFF
CDR3nt: TGTGCCAGCAGTTACTCCAGGCGTAACACTGAAGCTTTCTTT

d_gene: -
j_gene: TRBJ1-1
abundance: -
len: 15
v_gene: TRBV2
CDR3aa: CASRRSLRGDTEAFF
CDR3nt: TGTGCCAGCAGACGCTCTTTAAGGGGGGACACTGAAGCTTTCTTT

d_gene: -
j_gene: TRBJ1-1
abundance: -
len: 14
v_gene: TRBV28
CDR3aa: CASSIIGLNTEAFF
CDR3nt: TGTGCCAGCAGTATAATCGGATTGAACACTGAAGCTTTCTTT

d_gene: -
j_gene: TRBJ1-1
abundance: -
len: 16
v_gene: TRBV5-1
CDR3aa: CASSLVQGPMNTEAFF
CDR3nt: TGCGCCAGCAGCTTGGTACAGGGCCCCATGAACACTGAAGCTTTCTTT

d_gene: TRBD1
j_gene: TRBJ1-4
abundance: -
len: 18
v_gene: TRBV9
CDR3aa: CASSASTGGYATNEKLFF
CDR3nt: TGTGCCAGCAGCGCCTCGACAGGGGGCTATGCAACTAATGAAAAACTGTTTTTT

d_gene: TRBD1
j_gene: TRBJ2-5
abundance: -
len: 14
v_gene: TRBV5-1
CDR3aa: CASSPDRGRGTQYF
CDR3nt: TGCGCCAGCAGCCCGGACAGGGGAAGAGGAACCCAGTACTTC

d_gene: -
j_gene: TRBJ1-1
abundance: -
len: 14
v_gene: TRBV6-5
CDR3aa: CASTTMTANTEAFF
CDR3nt: TGTGCCAGCACCACAATGACAGCGAACACTGAAGCTTTCTTT

d_gene: -
j_gene: TRBJ2-1
abundance: -
len: 14
v_gene: TRBV28
CDR3aa: CACFRGKQGNEQFF
CDR3nt: TGTGCCTGTTTTAGGGGGAAACAGGGCAATGAGCAGTTCTTC

d_gene: TRBD1
j_gene: TRBJ1-4
abundance: -
len: 18
v_gene: TRBV7-4
CDR3aa: CASSILRTGPRENEKLFF
CDR3nt: TGTGCCAGCAGCATACTGAGGACAGGGCCTAGAGAAAATGAAAAACTGTTTTTT

d_gene: -
j_gene: TRBJ1-2
abundance: -
len: 15
v_gene: TRBV27
CDR3aa: CASSLSISARRGYTF
CDR3nt: TGTGCCAGCAGTTTATCCATTTCCGCCAGGCGCGGCTACACCTTC

d_gene: -
j_gene: TRBJ2-3
abundance: -
len: 14
v_gene: TRBV7-2
CDR3aa: CASSLAATTDTQYF
CDR3nt: TGTGCCAGCAGCTTAGCGGCTACCACAGATACGCAGTATTTT

d_gene: -
j_gene: TRBJ1-5
abundance: -
len: 13
v_gene: TRBV12-3/TRBV12-4
CDR3aa: CASSGQSNQPQHF
CDR3nt: TGTGCCAGCAGCGGACAGAGCAATCAGCCCCAGCATTTT

d_gene: TRBD2
j_gene: TRBJ2-1
abundance: -
len: 16
v_gene: TRBV27
CDR3aa: CASSSLTGGPLLGQFF
CDR3nt: TGTGCCAGCAGTTCCCTGACGGGAGGGCCCCTTCTAGGGCAGTTCTTC

d_gene: -
j_gene: TRBJ1-1
abundance: -
len: 14
v_gene: TRBV7-2
CDR3aa: CASSPFGPDTEAFF
CDR3nt: TGTGCCAGCAGCCCCTTCGGCCCGGACACTGAAGCTTTCTTT

d_gene: TRBD2
j_gene: TRBJ2-7
abundance: -
len: 15
v_gene: TRBV6-5
CDR3aa: CASSYRSGGAYEQYF
CDR3nt: TGTGCCAGCAGTTACCGTAGCGGGGGGGCCTACGAGCAGTACTTC

d_gene: -
j_gene: TRBJ2-1
abundance: -
len: 12
v_gene: TRBV24-1
CDR3aa: CAVQNFRDEQFF
CDR3nt: TGTGCCGTACAGAATTTCCGGGATGAGCAGTTCTTC

d_gene: -
j_gene: TRBJ1-5
abundance: -
len: 16
v_gene: TRBV4-3
CDR3aa: CASSQDLNIPYQPQHF
CDR3nt: TGCGCCAGCAGCCAAGATTTGAACATACCTTATCAGCCCCAGCATTTT

d_gene: -
j_gene: TRBJ1-1
abundance: -
len: 13
v_gene: TRBV18
CDR3aa: CASQITLRAAAFF
CDR3nt: TGTGCCAGCCAAATCACTCTAAGGGCGGCAGCTTTCTTT

d_gene: -
j_gene: TRBJ2-7
abundance: -
len: 15
v_gene: TRBV6-2/TRBV6-3
CDR3aa: CASSHHRGGAYEQYF
CDR3nt: TGTGCCAGCAGTCACCACAGGGGGGGAGCCTACGAGCAGTACTTC

d_gene: TRBD2
j_gene: TRBJ2-7
abundance: -
len: 15
v_gene: TRBV19
CDR3aa: CASSTRTSGAYEQYF
CDR3nt: TGTGCCAGTAGTACCCGGACTAGCGGGGCCTACGAGCAGTACTTC

d_gene: -
j_gene: TRBJ1-3
abundance: -
len: 15
v_gene: TRBV16
CDR3aa: CASSQFRSSGNTIYF
CDR3nt: TGTGCCAGCAGCCAATTTAGGAGCTCTGGAAACACCATATATTTT

d_gene: -
j_gene: TRBJ1-1
abundance: -
len: 12
v_gene: TRBV28
CDR3aa: CASSLMNTEAFF
CDR3nt: TGTGCCAGCAGTTTAATGAACACTGAAGCTTTCTTT

d_gene: TRBD2
j_gene: TRBJ2-7
abundance: -
len: 20
v_gene: TRBV14
CDR3aa: CASSQDYFWGASGRQYEQYF
CDR3nt: TGTGCCAGCAGCCAAGATTACTTTTGGGGGGCTAGCGGGAGGCAGTACGAGCAGTACTTC

d_gene: TRBD1
j_gene: TRBJ1-1
abundance: -
len: 15
v_gene: TRBV27
CDR3aa: CASSLVDRGAREAFF
CDR3nt: TGTGCCAGCAGTTTAGTAGACAGGGGGGCGCGTGAAGCTTTCTTT

d_gene: TRBD1
j_gene: TRBJ1-2
abundance: once
len: 16
v_gene: TRBV28
CDR3aa: CASSFRSLGQGGGYTF
CDR3nt: TGTGCCAGCAGTTTTAGGTCCCTCGGTCAGGGGGGAGGCTACACCTTC

d_gene: -
j_gene: TRBJ2-7
abundance: -
len: 13
v_gene: TRBV12-3/TRBV12-4
CDR3aa: CASSFEGFYEQYF
CDR3nt: TGTGCCAGCAGTTTCGAGGGGTTTTACGAGCAGTACTTC

d_gene: -
j_gene: TRBJ2-5
abundance: -
len: 15
v_gene: TRBV6-2/TRBV6-3
CDR3aa: CASSSQGPIQETQYF
CDR3nt: TGTGCCAGCAGTTCCCAGGGCCCTATCCAAGAGACCCAGTACTTC

d_gene: -
j_gene: TRBJ1-2
abundance: -
len: 17
v_gene: TRBV15
CDR3aa: CATSRERRDKANYGYTF
CDR3nt: TGTGCCACCAGCAGAGAGAGGCGGGACAAAGCTAACTATGGCTACACCTTC